The 18 T cell receptor beta chains listed next were all sequenced from one sample in a study of blood T cell repertoires in COVID-19. TCRdb's table, derived via immunoSEQ multiplex PCR, lists solely in-frame clones and lacks some. In the table there are hundreds of thousands of clones, 85% to 90% of which are singletons. The sequenced sample was PBMCs or T cells enriched from blood (not recorded which). These receptors all stem from a man aged 18 to 30 who had recovered from COVID-19.

V usage is TRBV7-9 and J usage is TRBJ2-1; 7 bases are shared with TRBD2. CDR3 size: 11 residues. The V segment lost 5 bases and the J segment 15 bases; nucleotides outside the gene matches: 7. In germline, CDR1 is SEHNR, CDR2 FQNEAQ (reference sequence). DNA for the CDR3: TGTGCCAGCAGCCGACTAGCAAGACCGTTCTTC. Residues: CASSRLARPFF.

The V call is TRBV7-8, the J call TRBJ1-4, with D unclear. V lost 3 bases and J 5 bases, leaving 7 bases between the germline ends. There are 13 residues in the CDR3. Germline assignment: CDR1 SGHVS and CDR2 FQNEAQ. The CDR3 coding sequence is TGTGCCAGCAGCTTGTTGCGGAATGAAAAACTGTTTTTT. This sequence encodes CASSLLRNEKLFF.

CDR3 in amino acids: CASRLGGHGEKLFF. The CDR3 coding sequence is TGTGCCAGCCGACTCGGGGGGCACGGTGAAAAACTGTTTTTT. The chain carries TRBV11-2 and TRBJ1-4, with a weak D call TRBD1 (6 bases). The germline CDR1 and CDR2 sequences are SGHAT and FQNNGV. V lost 8 bases to trimming and J lost 7 bases, with 17 bases between them. The CDR3 runs 14 residues. The full variable domain, rest sourced from reference TRBV11-2 and TRBJ1-4, is EAGVAQSPRYKIIEKRQSVAFWCNPISGHATLYWYQQILGQGPKLLIQFQNNGVVDDSQLPKDRFSAERLKGVDSTLKIQPAKLEDSAVYLCASRLGGHGEKLFFGSGTQLSVL.

This rearrangement joins TRBV7-2 to TRBJ1-4; 7 bases match TRBD1. The CDR3 sequence is 15 residues long. Germline V gene data show CDR1 as SGHTA and CDR2 as FQGNSA. V was clipped by 6 bases and J by 5 bases; unmatched bases: 9. The CDR3 DNA reads as TGTGCCAGCAGTTCAGCACCGGGACAGAATGAAAAACTGTTTTTT. The encoded protein is CASSSAPGQNEKLFF.

The genes are TRBV4-1 and TRBJ2-3; 8 bases are a match to TRBD2. This CDR3 comprises 16 residues. Germline CDR1 is MGHRA and CDR2 is YSYEKL. V dropped 1 base and J dropped 4; count of bases not matched to a gene: 7. The CDR3 DNA reads TGCGCCAGCAGCCAAGGTAAGACTAGCGTCCCAGATACGCAGTATTTT. Encoded protein: CASSQGKTSVPDTQYF.

The rearrangement joins TRBV20-1 to TRBJ1-5; D may be TRBD1 (5 bases). V gave up 3 bases and J gave up 5 bases, with 14 bases separating them. The CDR3 loop spans 14 amino acids. The germline gives CDR1 DFQATT, CDR2 SNEGSKA (reference sequence). CDR3 DNA sequence: TGCAGTGCTAGTACAGGTCAAATGCATCAGCCCCAGCATTTT. As protein: CSASTGQMHQPQHF.

The rearrangement uses TRBV11-2 and TRBJ2-5; 8 bases align to TRBD1. Germline CDR1 is SGHAT and CDR2 is FQNNGV. The CDR3 consists of 15 residues. The V and J ends lost 0 bases and 0 bases, in that order; junction bases with no gene match: 0. The DNA for the CDR3 is TGTGCCAGCAGCTTAGAGGACAGGGACCAAGAGACCCAGTACTTC. It codes for CASSLEDRDQETQYF.

This clone has only a few counts. The chain combines TRBV21-1 with TRBJ1-6. TRBV21-1 is labeled a pseudogene. This CDR3 is built from 13 residues. For the CDR3, the DNA is TGTGCCAGCAGCAATAGACTGCTGTCACCCCTCCACTTT. Translated: CASSNRLLSPLHF.

This rearrangement joins TRBV30 to TRBJ1-3; D gene unclear. Trimming removed 0 bases at V and 0 bases at J, with 15 bases between. Germline values: CDR1 GTSNPN, CDR2 SVGIG (reference sequence). The CDR3 contains 17 residues. Here the CDR3 reads CAWSVKRRHNSGNTIYF. CDR3 in DNA: TGTGCCTGGAGTGTCAAGCGACGGCACAACTCTGGAAACACCATATATTTT.

The chain recombines TRBV6-5 with TRBJ1-4, with D tentatively TRBD1 (5 bases). Trimming removed 6 bases at V and 3 bases at J, with 11 bases between. Per the germline V gene, CDR1 is MNHEY and CDR2 is SVGAGI. CDR3 length equals 14 residues. This CDR3 reads CASREGSANEKLFF. The CDR3 DNA is TGTGCCAGCAGGGAGGGGTCAGCTAATGAAAAACTGTTTTTT.

This chain uses TRBV7-2 with TRBJ2-6; TRBD2 matches 10 bases. The ends lost 1 base at V and 3 bases at J; junction bases unmatched: 3. The CDR3 is 17 amino acids. Germline CDR1 SGHTA, CDR2 FQGNSA. CDR3 nucleotide sequence: TGTGCCAGCAGCTTAGAGCGGGGGGGCAGTGGGGCCAACGTCCTGACTTTC. It translates to CASSLERGGSGANVLTF.

The rearrangement uses TRBV7-8 and TRBJ1-4; 7 nucleotides align to TRBD1. V lost 4 bases to trimming and J lost 6 bases; unmatched junction nucleotides: 11. The CDR3 spans 16 residues. Per the germline V gene, CDR1 is SGHVS and CDR2 is FQNEAQ. The CDR3 region is CASSSRQGVYDEKLFF. CDR3 in DNA: TGTGCCAGCAGCTCCAGACAGGGCGTATACGATGAAAAACTGTTTTTT.

The V and J genes are TRBV4-1 and TRBJ2-7; D unresolved. Trimming removed 1 base at V and 2 bases at J, with 9 bases between. The CDR3 spans 14 residues. Germline lookup yields CDR1 MGHRA and CDR2 YSYEKL. The DNA of the CDR3 is TGCGCCAGCAGCCAAGTCTTGGAGACCTACGAGCAGTACTTC. Protein: CASSQVLETYEQYF.

This rearrangement joins TRBV19 to TRBJ1-6; D is perhaps TRBD1 (6 bases). This CDR3 is 15 amino acids long. Germline values: CDR1 LNHDA, CDR2 SQIVND (reference sequence). V gave up 5 bases and J gave up 7 bases, with 15 bases separating them. The CDR3 region has the DNA TGTGCCAGTAGTCAGGACAGCCCACCGAATTCACCCCTCCACTTT. Translation gives CASSQDSPPNSPLHF.

This rearrangement joins TRBV9 to TRBJ1-2; 7 bases are shared with TRBD1. Germline-derived CDR1 and CDR2 are SGDLS and YYNGEE. The CDR3 length is 16 residues. The junction had 13 bases not matched to a gene; V was cut back by 4 bases and J by 4 bases. The CDR3 bases are TGTGCCAGCAGCCCTGGGGGGACAGCAAACCTCTATGGCTACACCTTC. As protein: CASSPGGTANLYGYTF. Combining the CDR3 with reference TRBV9 and TRBJ1-2 gives the whole variable domain DSGVTQTPKHLITATGQRVTLRCSPRSGDLSVYWYQQSLDQGLQFLIQYYNGEERAKGNILERFSAQQFPDLHSELNLSSLELGDSALYFCASSPGGTANLYGYTFGSGTRLTVV.

As concerns this clone: The junction does not match germline at one end; this may be a read error. This chain uses TRBV2 with TRBJ1-1; 11 nucleotides line up with TRBD1. The CDR3 sequence is 16 residues long. The V gene's germline CDR1 is SNHLY and CDR2 FYNNEI. CDR3 sequence: CASSEGGTGGFTEAFF. CDR3 DNA: TGTGCCAGCAGCGAAGGGGGGACAGGGGGATTCACTGAAGCTTTCTTT.

The gene calls are TRBV7-9 and TRBJ2-7; D ambiguous. Trimming stripped 5 bases from V and 1 base from J, with 6 bases between. The CDR3 is 12 residues long. The germline CDR1 and CDR2 sequences are SEHNR and FQNEAQ (reference sequence). The CDR3 loop is CASSHQSYEQYF. CDR3 in DNA: TGTGCCAGCAGCCATCAGTCCTACGAGCAGTACTTC. Full variable domain (outside the CDR3, taken from reference TRBV7-9 and TRBJ2-7): DTGVSQNPRHKITKRGQNVTFRCDPISEHNRLYWYRQTLGQGPEFLTYFQNEAQLEKSRLLSDRFSAERPKGSFSTLEIQRTEQGDSAMYLCASSHQSYEQYFGPGTRLTVT.

This rearrangement joins TRBV7-7 to TRBJ2-7, with a tentative D call TRBD1 (6 bases). Trimming took off 5 bases at V and 5 bases at J, with 10 bases between the two ends. The V gene's germline CDR1 is SSHAT and CDR2 FNYEAQ (reference sequence). CDR3 length: 12 residues. CDR3 nucleotides: TGTGCCAGCAGCCCTACAGGGCACGAGCAGTACTTC. Its translation: CASSPTGHEQYF.